The 15 T cell receptor beta chains below were found in one sample sequenced in a study of T cell repertoires in cytomegalovirus infection. Antigens of these TCRs are unknown. TCRdb independently ran MiXCR on the reads; one entry per CDR3 protein. The data show about 830,000 distinct CDR3 sequences, over 25% seen once. Sequenced here: cultured CD8+ T cells from PBMCs, sampled from culture after CMV antigen stimulation. These receptors were obtained from a human donor in good health (CMV status not recorded). Some clones in this sample may be carry-over from other donors' samples.

A few counts support this clonotype. V usage is TRBV7-6 and J usage is TRBJ2-7; unclear D gene. Germline V CDR1 and CDR2: SGHVS, FNYEAQ. The CDR3 totals 13 residues. Trimming shortened V by 3 bases and J by 0 bases, and 6 bases separated the two germline ends. The CDR3 coding sequence is TGTGCCAGCAGCTTGCCCCTCTCCTACGAGCAGTACTTC. It encodes CASSLPLSYEQYF.

V and J are TRBV20-1 and TRBJ1-2; 8 bases agree with TRBD1. CDR1 DFQATT and CDR2 SNEGSKA come from the germline V gene (reference sequence). The CDR3 is 12 amino acids. The V segment lost 3 bases and the J segment 7 bases; nucleotides outside the gene matches: 4. The CDR3 nucleotides are TGCAGTGCTAGCGGGGACAGGCCTGGCTACACCTTC. It is translated as CSASGDRPGYTF.

V is TRBV6-1 and J is TRBJ1-1; 9 bases fit TRBD1. CDR1 is MNHNS and CDR2 is SASEGT in the germline V gene. The length of the CDR3 is 14 residues. The ends lost 5 bases at V and 6 bases at J; junction bases unmatched: 7. Written as DNA, the CDR3 is TGTGCCAGCAGTCCGTGGGACAGGGCTTCTGAAGCTTTCTTT. Translation: CASSPWDRASEAFF.

V and J are TRBV28 and TRBJ2-4, with 13 bases aligning to TRBD2. The germline gives CDR1 MDHEN, CDR2 SYDVKM. The J segment lost 4 bases and the V segment lost 5 bases, leaving 14 bases of the junction unmatched. The CDR3 extends over 19 amino acids. The CDR3 DNA reads as TGTGCCAGCAGTCGGACTAGCGGGGGCTGGTCAACGGGAAAAAACATTCAGTACTTC. It is translated as CASSRTSGGWSTGKNIQYF.

The chain recombines TRBV7-6 with TRBJ2-7; D is possibly TRBD1 (6 bases). The CDR3 is 15 residues long. V was cut by 1 base and J by 2 bases, with 12 bases left in between. Germline V lookup: CDR1 SGHVS, CDR2 FNYEAQ. CDR3 coding DNA: TGTGCCAGCAGCTTAGAAAATAACAGGGCCTACGAGCAGTACGTC. It codes for CASSLENNRAYEQYV.

At least ten counts were recorded for this clonotype. This chain joins TRBV11-3 and TRBJ2-5; 9 positions match TRBD2. CDR1 SGHNT and CDR2 YENEEA come from the germline V gene. There are 17 residues in the CDR3. Germline trimming cut 1 base from V and 0 bases from J; bases unmatched to any gene: 6. This chain's CDR3 is CASSLGLAGTYQETQYF. In nucleotides, the CDR3 is TGTGCCAGCAGCTTAGGGCTAGCGGGGACGTACCAAGAGACCCAGTACTTC.

The chain links TRBV27 to TRBJ2-7; possible D gene TRBD1, 6 bases. The V end was cut by 4 bases, the J end by 5 bases, with 12 bases between. Germline lookup yields CDR1 MNHEY and CDR2 SMNVEV (reference sequence). The CDR3 is made up of 13 amino acids. The chain's CDR3 is CASSSGTQDEQYV. Here the CDR3 DNA reads TGTGCCAGCAGTTCCGGGACACAGGACGAGCAGTACGTC.

V and J are TRBV27 and TRBJ1-2, with D perhaps matching TRBD1 (6 bases). This CDR3 has 14 amino acids. V dropped 0 bases and J dropped 4 bases, with 9 bases sitting between them. Per germline, CDR1 MNHEY and CDR2 SMNVEV (reference sequence). CDR3 sequence reads: CASSLSFRGYGYTF. The CDR3 DNA is TGTGCCAGCAGTTTATCGTTCAGGGGCTATGGCTACACCTTC.

V and J are TRBV27 and TRBJ2-7; no clear D. The CDR3 has 13 residues. Germline V lookup: CDR1 MNHEY, CDR2 SMNVEV (reference sequence). V dropped 3 bases and J dropped 3 bases, with 9 bases sitting between them. CDR3 amino acids: CASSFGKLYEQYF. The CDR3 DNA follows: TGTGCCAGCAGTTTTGGAAAACTCTACGAGCAGTACTTC.

J is TRBJ2-1 and V is TRBV12-3 or TRBV12-4, with a tentative D call TRBD2 (6 bases). Between the trimmed V and J ends, which lost 4 bases and 6 bases, there was a span of 16 bases. The CDR3 has 15 amino acids. The CDR3 spells CASSSRPIAVNEQFF. The CDR3 nucleotides are TGTGCCAGCAGTTCCCGACCTATAGCGGTCAATGAGCAGTTCTTC.

The chain is built from TRBV7-3 and TRBJ2-3; TRBD1 or TRBD2 may be the D gene (7 bases each). Per the germline V gene, CDR1 is SGHTA and CDR2 is FQGTGA. The CDR3 runs 12 residues. Deletions cut 4 bases from V and 15 bases from J, with 17 bases between. The CDR3 here is CASSSQGGPTYF. CDR3 in DNA: TGTGCCAGCAGCTCCCAGGGGGGGCCGACTTATTTT.

The rearrangement links TRBV27 to TRBJ1-6; weak D call: TRBD1 (5 bases). Germline CDR1 reads MNHEY; CDR2 reads SMNVEV (reference sequence). CDR3 length: 13 residues. V gave up 4 bases and J gave up 9 bases, with 10 bases separating them. The CDR3 bases are TGTGCCAGCAGTTGGGGGAAGGGTTCACCCCTCCACTTT. It translates to CASSWGKGSPLHF.

This clonotype was recorded a few times. J is TRBJ2-7 and V is TRBV3-1; 7 bases are a match to TRBD1. V was clipped by 0 bases and J by 2 bases; unmatched bases: 4. CDR1 LGHDT and CDR2 YNNKEL come from the germline V gene (reference sequence). CDR3 length: 15 amino acids. The CDR3 sequence: CASSQDMGTAYEQYF. CDR3 in DNA: TGTGCCAGCAGCCAAGATATGGGGACAGCCTACGAGCAGTACTTC.

The CDR3 here is CASSVGDGYEQYV. The CDR3 DNA reads as TGTGCCAGCAGCGTGGGGGACGGCTACGAGCAGTACGTC. The V gene is TRBV9, the J gene TRBJ2-7; the D call may be TRBD1 or TRBD2 (5 bases each). Germline assignment: CDR1 SGDLS and CDR2 YYNGEE. V shed 2 bases and J shed 3 bases, with 9 bases lying between them. This CDR3 contains 13 residues.

The rearrangement links TRBV7-8 to TRBJ2-2; no firm D call. Per germline, CDR1 SGHVS and CDR2 FQNEAQ. The V and J ends lost 2 bases and 4 bases respectively, with 11 bases between them. The length of the CDR3 is 15 residues. The CDR3 is CASSLFSLSTGELFF. CDR3 nucleotides: TGTGCCAGCAGCTTATTCTCACTATCCACCGGGGAGCTGTTTTTT.